This is a list of T cell receptor beta chains from one sample in a study of response to subunit inactivated influenza vaccine. TCRdb called the RT-PCR reads again in MiXCR, with one record for every CDR3 protein. This sample has around 520,000 distinct CDR3 sequences, with over 25% found just once. Source: CD4+ T cells sorted from PBMCs, taken 4 to 6 days after vaccination. These receptors all stem from a man in his fifties or sixties who received an inactivated influenza vaccine. CDR3s include the opening cysteine and the closing phenylalanine or tryptophan. The D gene is left open where the match is weak. Clone sizes are given selectively: once, few, many, or a class where the clone is expanded.

J: TRBJ2-3
V: TRBV29-1
D: TRBD2
size: NA
DNA: TGCAGCGTGTGGACTAGCGGCCATAGTGGGTGGGCAGATACGCAGTATTTT
CDR3: CSVWTSGHSGWADTQYF

J: TRBJ2-7
V: TRBV5-1
D: NA
size: NA
DNA: TGCGCCAGCAGCTTGGCGGCTGACGAGCAGTACTTC
CDR3: CASSLAADEQYF

J: TRBJ2-2
V: TRBV5-1
D: TRBD1
size: NA
DNA: TGCGCCAGCAGCTTGGGGGACAGGGATCAGGGGGAGCTGTTTTTT
CDR3: CASSLGDRDQGELFF

J: TRBJ2-3
V: TRBV6-4
D: TRBD1
size: few
DNA: TGTGCCAGCAGCGAACAGGGGAGCACAGATACGCAGTATTTT
CDR3: CASSEQGSTDTQYF

J: TRBJ2-5
V: TRBV4-2
D: TRBD1
size: NA
DNA: TGTGCCAGCAGCCAAGATTCGAACAGGGGGCGTGAGGAGACCCAGTACTTC
CDR3: CASSQDSNRGREETQYF

J: TRBJ2-7
V: TRBV6-5
D: TRBD1
size: NA
DNA: TGTGCCAGCAGTTACGGTGTTGGGACAGGCACTTACGAGCAGTACTTC
CDR3: CASSYGVGTGTYEQYF

J: TRBJ2-3
V: TRBV6-4
D: NA
size: NA
DNA: TGTGCCAGCAGCGACTTGGGCACAGATACGCAGTATTTT
CDR3: CASSDLGTDTQYF

J: TRBJ2-3
V: TRBV7-2
D: TRBD2
size: NA
DNA: TGTGCCAGCAGGCCCCGGGGGGGTAGCACAGATACGCAGTATTTT
CDR3: CASRPRGGSTDTQYF

J: TRBJ2-3
V: TRBV7-2
D: TRBD2
size: many
DNA: TGTGCCAGCAGCTTAGGTCTAGCGGGGTCCGCAGATACGCAGTATTTT
CDR3: CASSLGLAGSADTQYF

J: TRBJ2-3
V: TRBV7-2
D: TRBD2
size: NA
DNA: TGTGCCAGCAGCCGAAGGACTAGCGGGATCTTTCCGGATACGCAGTATTTT
CDR3: CASSRRTSGIFPDTQYF

J: TRBJ2-7
V: TRBV7-9
D: NA
size: few
DNA: TGTGCCAGCAGCTTCAGGGAAGTTACGGACGAGCAGTACTTC
CDR3: CASSFREVTDEQYF

J: TRBJ2-5
V: TRBV7-2
D: TRBD2
size: NA
DNA: TGTGCCAGCAGCTTAGCAGCTAGCGGGGGGGTAAAGACCCAGTACTTC
CDR3: CASSLAASGGVKTQYF

J: TRBJ2-5
V: TRBV4-3
D: NA
size: few
DNA: TGCGCCAGCAGCCAATTCAGGGGTCTGGAGACCCAGTACTTC
CDR3: CASSQFRGLETQYF

J: TRBJ2-5
V: TRBV28
D: NA
size: NA
DNA: TGTGCCAGCAGTTTTCTCAGCGGCGTGAGGGAGACCCAGTACTTC
CDR3: CASSFLSGVRETQYF

J: TRBJ2-3
V: TRBV6-1
D: TRBD1
size: NA
DNA: TGTGCCAGCAGTACCCCCGGACAGGGGGCGCGGGTAGATACGCAGTATTTT
CDR3: CASSTPGQGARVDTQYF

J: TRBJ2-2
V: TRBV11-2
D: NA
size: few
DNA: TGTGCCAGCAGCCCCGCGGCGCTCGGGGAGCTGTTTTTT
CDR3: CASSPAALGELFF

J: TRBJ2-7
V: TRBV7-2
D: NA
size: many
DNA: TGTGCCAGCAGCGGGAGGGACAGACCCTTCGAGCAGTACTTC
CDR3: CASSGRDRPFEQYF

J: TRBJ1-2
V: TRBV29-1
D: TRBD1
size: NA
DNA: TGCAGCGTATTACCCGGGACAGGGGATGGCTACACCTTC
CDR3: CSVLPGTGDGYTF

J: TRBJ2-2
V: TRBV12-3/TRBV12-4
D: TRBD2
size: NA
DNA: TGTGCCAGCAGTTTTGAAGCGGGAGGGACCGGGGAGCTGTTTTTT
CDR3: CASSFEAGGTGELFF

J: TRBJ1-1
V: TRBV7-9
D: NA
size: few
DNA: TGTGCCAGCAGCTTAGCTGGGGGTGGCTCTGAAGCTTTCTTT
CDR3: CASSLAGGGSEAFF

J: TRBJ2-4
V: TRBV6-6
D: NA
size: NA
DNA: TGTGCCAGCAGGTCTGAAGCCAAAAACATTCAGTACTTC
CDR3: CASRSEAKNIQYF

J: TRBJ2-1
V: TRBV5-1
D: NA
size: once
DNA: TGCGCCAGCAGCTTTGGGGACTCCCTAGGTGAGCAGTTCTTC
CDR3: CASSFGDSLGEQFF

J: TRBJ2-3
V: TRBV9
D: NA
size: NA
DNA: TGTGCCAGCAGCGTAGTAGGCGTGGGGGGCACAGATACGCAGTATTTT
CDR3: CASSVVGVGGTDTQYF

J: TRBJ2-1
V: TRBV4-2
D: TRBD2
size: few
DNA: TGTGCCAGCAGCCAAGATCTGGGAGGGGCTTCCTACAATGAGCAGTTCTTC
CDR3: CASSQDLGGASYNEQFF

J: TRBJ2-3
V: TRBV12-3/TRBV12-4
D: TRBD2
size: few
DNA: TGTGCCAGCAGTTTCCGTCGCGGGGGGCGCACAGATACGCAGTATTTT
CDR3: CASSFRRGGRTDTQYF

J: TRBJ2-7
V: TRBV18
D: TRBD2
size: NA
DNA: TGTGCCAGCTCACCCGGGACTAGCGGGGTCTGGGAGCAGTACTTC
CDR3: CASSPGTSGVWEQYF

J: TRBJ2-5
V: TRBV6-2/TRBV6-3
D: TRBD2
size: NA
DNA: TGTGCCAGCAGACCCGGGACTAGAGAGACCCAGTACTTC
CDR3: CASRPGTRETQYF

J: TRBJ2-2
V: TRBV9
D: NA
size: NA
DNA: TGTGCCAGCACCCCTCGAGGGTCCGGGGAGCTGTTTTTT
CDR3: CASTPRGSGELFF

J: TRBJ2-2
V: TRBV20-1
D: TRBD2
size: few
DNA: TGCAGTGCAGACCCGTCCCCCACTAGCGGGAGAGGGACCGGGGAGCTGTTTTTT
CDR3: CSADPSPTSGRGTGELFF

J: TRBJ2-1
V: TRBV28
D: TRBD2
size: NA
DNA: TGTGCCATCCAACGGGGGGGTCGTAACGAGCAGTTCTTC
CDR3: CAIQRGGRNEQFF

J: TRBJ2-1
V: TRBV7-2
D: TRBD2
size: NA
DNA: TGTGCCAGCAGGCCGGGGGGGCAATACAATGAGCAGTTCTTC
CDR3: CASRPGGQYNEQFF

J: TRBJ2-7
V: TRBV7-9
D: TRBD2
size: NA
DNA: TGTGCCAGCAGCCGGGGGGAGATCGGCGAGCAGTACTTC
CDR3: CASSRGEIGEQYF

J: TRBJ2-5
V: TRBV20-1
D: TRBD2
size: few
DNA: TGCAGTGCTAGAGAACGGGAGGGCCGGGAGACCCAGTACTTC
CDR3: CSAREREGRETQYF

J: TRBJ2-4
V: TRBV4-1
D: NA
size: NA
DNA: TGCGCCAGCAGCCGTGGGCAGGGAACCAAAAACATTCAGTACTTC
CDR3: CASSRGQGTKNIQYF

J: TRBJ2-7
V: TRBV21-1
D: NA
size: few
DNA: TGTGCCAGCAGCAGAGGACAGAAAGCCTACGAGCAGTACTTC
CDR3: CASSRGQKAYEQYF

J: TRBJ2-4
V: TRBV29-1
D: TRBD2
size: NA
DNA: TGCAGCGTTAAACGAGGGACTAGCGGGGGGGACATTCAGTACTTC
CDR3: CSVKRGTSGGDIQYF

J: TRBJ2-7
V: TRBV7-9
D: NA
size: NA
DNA: TGTGCCAGCAGCGTCGGGAGAGAGCAGTACTTC
CDR3: CASSVGREQYF

J: TRBJ1-5
V: TRBV7-9
D: NA
size: NA
DNA: TGTGCCAGCAGCTTAGGACGTCCAAGTTCGCCCCAGCATTTT
CDR3: CASSLGRPSSPQHF

J: TRBJ2-7
V: TRBV12-3/TRBV12-4
D: NA
size: few
DNA: TGTGCCAGCAGTTTACCCTCGACAGGAGGTGCTTACGAGCAGTACTTC
CDR3: CASSLPSTGGAYEQYF

J: TRBJ2-5
V: TRBV15
D: NA
size: NA
DNA: TGTGCCACCAGCAGAGGGGCAGGCCACCTTAGAGAAACCCAGTACTTC
CDR3: CATSRGAGHLRETQYF

J: TRBJ2-2
V: TRBV4-2
D: NA
size: few
DNA: TGTGCCAGCAGTGTCTTAACCGGGGAGCTGTTTTTT
CDR3: CASSVLTGELFF

J: TRBJ2-1
V: TRBV20-1
D: NA
size: NA
DNA: TGCAGTTGCGGGGCCAGCTCCTACAATGAGCAGTTCTTC
CDR3: CSCGASSYNEQFF

J: TRBJ1-1
V: TRBV7-2
D: NA
size: few
DNA: TGTGCCAGCAGCTCGATTCCGACAGGAGGGGCCACTGAAGCTTTCTTT
CDR3: CASSSIPTGGATEAFF

J: TRBJ2-5
V: TRBV7-2
D: TRBD2
size: few
DNA: TGTGCCAGCAGCCGTCAGGGCGGGGGGGCCCAAGAGACCCAGTACTTC
CDR3: CASSRQGGGAQETQYF

J: TRBJ2-7
V: TRBV10-2
D: TRBD1
size: NA
DNA: TGCGCCAGCAGTGAGTTTGGGACAGGGTTCTACGAGCAGTACTTC
CDR3: CASSEFGTGFYEQYF

J: TRBJ2-5
V: TRBV5-5
D: NA
size: NA
DNA: TGTGCCAGCAGCCCCCATCAGCGGACCGGAGAGACCCAGTACTTC
CDR3: CASSPHQRTGETQYF

J: TRBJ1-2
V: TRBV20-1
D: NA
size: few
DNA: TGCAGTGCTAGAGATCCCGCGGGGGTTAACTATGGCTACACCTTC
CDR3: CSARDPAGVNYGYTF

J: TRBJ2-5
V: TRBV29-1
D: TRBD1
size: few
DNA: TGCAGCGTCCGGGGGACAGGCGGGGAGACCCAGTACTTC
CDR3: CSVRGTGGETQYF